This TCR beta chain derives from a study of beta chain features in type 1 diabetes. Study-wide points: Moderately but significantly shorter TCRB CDR3s were found in Type 1 diabetes patients in all four CD4+ subsets.

CD45RO/CCR7/CD25/CD127/CD95/CD27 staining was used to isolate CD4+ naive, central memory, regulatory and stem cell-like memory cells by sorting. Isolated RNA was reverse transcribed in full, so expressed TCRB transcripts were sequenced. Profiling relied on immunoSEQ multiplex PCR, and the TCRdb table lists in-frame clones only, not all of them. In the table there are about 150,000 clones, around 10% of which are singletons. A remark on this clone: Its antigen is not known.

Trimming pared 0 bases from V and 1 base from J, leaving 6 bases between. Per germline, CDR1 SEHNR and CDR2 FQNEAQ (reference sequence). CDR3 size: 14 residues. The sample comprised central memory CD4+ T cells from blood. The chain links TRBV7-9 to TRBJ1-1; D is unclear. The sequence was collected from a man in his late teens or twenties in good health. The CDR3 region is CASSLARGNTEAFF. The DNA of the CDR3 is TGTGCCAGCAGCTTAGCCCGTGGGAACACTGAAGCTTTCTTT.